These 17 T cell receptor beta chains were sequenced from one sample in a study of T-cell memory formation after mild COVID-19. MiXCR, applied by TCRdb to the 5' RACE reads, yields one record per CDR3 protein. The sample shows 300,000 to 350,000 distinct CDR3 sequences, around 19% of them seen only once. Sequencing was performed on PBMCs or a T cell subset sorted from them (not recorded which). These receptors were collected from a man aged 18 to 30 who had mild COVID-19 (a few samples of this study predate the infection). Cell type and time point are not known.

V is TRBV29-1 and J is TRBJ1-1; D gene uncertain. The length of the CDR3 is 12 residues. Trimming pared 6 bases from V and 0 bases from J, leaving 8 bases between. The germline V gene encodes CDR1 SQVTM and CDR2 ANQGSEA. CDR3 loop: CSVTPMNTEAFF. Here the CDR3 DNA reads TGCAGCGTGACGCCAATGAACACTGAAGCTTTCTTT. The variable domain in full, with the rest retrieved from reference TRBV29-1 and TRBJ1-1, is SAVISQKPSRDICQRGTSLTIQCQVDSQVTMMFWYRQQPGQSLTLIATANQGSEATYESGFVIDKFPISRPNLTFSTLTVSNMSPEDSSIYLCSVTPMNTEAFFGQGTRLTVV.

This clonotype was seen ten or more times. V and J are TRBV6-5 and TRBJ2-2; D may be TRBD1 or TRBD2 (5 bases each). V was trimmed by 7 bases and J by 5 bases, leaving 14 bases between them. The germline gives CDR1 MNHEY, CDR2 SVGAGI. The CDR3 spans 14 residues. The CDR3 protein is CASTKLGVTGELFF. CDR3 sequence (DNA): TGTGCCAGCACTAAGTTGGGGGTAACCGGGGAGCTGTTTTTT.

This clonotype was observed a few times. The chain recombines TRBV7-2 with TRBJ2-5; tentatively, D is TRBD2 (7 bases). The germline V gene encodes CDR1 SGHTA and CDR2 FQGNSA. Trimming stripped 7 bases from V and 1 base from J, with 16 bases between. CDR3 length: 15 amino acids. CDR3 DNA: TGTGCCAGCACCAAATGGGGGGGGCCCCAAGAGACCCAGTACTTC. Translating it yields CASTKWGGPQETQYF.

This clonotype was counted only a few times. The V and J genes are TRBV12-3 or TRBV12-4 and TRBJ2-3; TRBD2 is a possible D gene (7 bases). The length of the CDR3 is 14 residues. V gave up 3 bases and J gave up 13 bases, with 20 bases separating them. The CDR3 DNA sequence: TGTGCCAGCAGTTTTGCGGGGGCGTTTGTCATGGAGTATTTT. Amino acids: CASSFAGAFVMEYF.

This clonotype was seen a handful of times. This rearrangement joins TRBV7-2 to TRBJ2-5; D unclear. The CDR3 covers 13 residues. The germline V gene has CDR1 SGHTA and CDR2 FQGNSA. The V end was cut by 5 bases, the J end by 6 bases, with 13 bases between. The CDR3 nucleotides are TGTGCCAGCAGCCCGGGCCGAGAAAAGACCCAGTACTTC. As protein: CASSPGREKTQYF.

This clonotype showed up just a few times. The V call is TRBV6-5, the J call TRBJ1-2, with D unclear. Trimming took off 7 bases at V and 1 base at J, with 16 bases between the two ends. The CDR3 runs 15 residues. Germline loops: CDR1 MNHEY, CDR2 SVGAGI. The CDR3 sequence is CASTSFGSRNYGYTF. CDR3 coding DNA: TGTGCCAGCACCTCGTTTGGGAGTCGTAACTATGGCTACACCTTC.

This chain joins TRBV20-1 and TRBJ2-3; TRBD2 is a possible D gene (5 bases). V was trimmed by 5 bases and J by 8 bases, leaving 17 bases between them. The CDR3 is made up of 13 amino acids. CDR1 and CDR2 (germline): DFQATT, SNEGSKA (reference sequence). The CDR3 coding sequence is TGCAGTGCTGGAAGCCCTAGCTCTGGTACGCAGTATTTT. It encodes CSAGSPSSGTQYF.

Notes on this clonotype: One junction end does not reproduce the germline sequence, and a read error may be involved. V usage is TRBV28 and J usage is TRBJ1-4; tentative D call: TRBD1 (6 bases). The CDR3 length is 14 residues. The germline CDR1 and CDR2 sequences are MDHEN and SYDVKM. In DNA form, the CDR3 reads TGTGACGGGAGTAGATGGGGGCTTAATGAAAAACTTTTTTTT. Protein: CDGSRWGLNEKLFF.

This rearrangement joins TRBV12-3 or TRBV12-4 to TRBJ1-2, with D unclear. The CDR3 is 11 residues long. Trimming removed 3 bases from V and 8 bases from J, with 7 bases in between. The CDR3 loop reads CASSFVGGYTF. CDR3 in DNA: TGTGCCAGCAGTTTTGTAGGCGGCTACACCTTC.

The V call is TRBV7-2, the J call TRBJ2-7; 14 bases match TRBD2. There are 16 residues in the CDR3. The V gene end was trimmed by 1 base and the J gene end by 4 bases; junction bases not matched to a gene: 3. From germline, CDR1 is SGHTA and CDR2 FQGNSA. The CDR3, as DNA: TGTGCCAGCAGCTTAGTAGGGACTAGCGGGGGATACGAGCAGTACGTC. This gives the protein CASSLVGTSGGYEQYV.

This clonotype was found many times. The chain couples TRBV27 to TRBJ1-2, with D perhaps TRBD1 (5 bases). The V gene lost 3 bases and the J gene lost 5 bases, with 7 bases spanning the gap. CDR1 and CDR2 from the germline V gene are MNHEY and SMNVEV (reference sequence). This CDR3 has 12 residues. CDR3 nucleotide sequence: TGTGCCAGCAGTTTCAAGGGGTATGGCTACACCTTC. Its translation: CASSFKGYGYTF.

In DNA, the CDR3 is TGTGCCACCAGTGATAGGGACAGGGAGAGGAGCACCGGGGAGCTGTTTTTT. It is translated as CATSDRDRERSTGELFF. The chain employs TRBV24-1 and TRBJ2-2; 9 bases fit TRBD1. The CDR3 runs 17 residues. V shed 3 bases and J 4 bases; nucleotides not matched to a gene: 8. The germline CDR1 and CDR2 sequences are KGHDR and SFDVKD.

This clonotype was seen many times. The gene calls are TRBV28 and TRBJ1-4, with a tentative D call TRBD1 (6 bases). Germline V lookup: CDR1 MDHEN, CDR2 SYDVKM. Trimming removed 6 bases at V and 5 bases at J, with 13 bases between. The CDR3 runs 14 residues. CDR3 sequence (DNA): TGTGCCAGCAGCACAGGGCCTCTCAATGAAAAACTGTTTTTT. This encodes CASSTGPLNEKLFF.

This clonotype was counted between two and nine times. The chain is built from TRBV12-3 or TRBV12-4 and TRBJ1-5; no clear D gene. Trimming pared 2 bases from V and 5 bases from J, leaving 10 bases between. The CDR3 is 14 amino acids. The CDR3 sequence: CASSLTAGDQPQHF. CDR3 nucleotide sequence: TGTGCCAGCAGTTTAACGGCCGGGGATCAGCCCCAGCATTTT.

This clonotype was observed a single time. The chain links TRBV5-4 to TRBJ2-5, with TRBD1 identical over 8 bases. The V gene end was trimmed by 4 bases and the J gene end by 5 bases; junction bases not matched to a gene: 7. CDR3 size: 14 residues. Germline CDR1 reads SGHNT; CDR2 reads YYREEE (reference sequence). For the CDR3, the DNA is TGTGCCAGCAGCAATGCAGGGGGCGACGAGACCCAGTACTTC. Protein: CASSNAGGDETQYF.

This clonotype was picked up a small number of times. The rearrangement links TRBV6-5 to TRBJ1-2, with 8 nucleotides matching TRBD1. The germline gives CDR1 MNHEY, CDR2 SVGAGI. Unmatched junction bases numbered 5, after V lost 1 base and J lost 7 bases. The CDR3 is 14 residues long. The DNA for the CDR3 is TGTGCCAGCAGTTACTTCGGACAGGGAGGTGGCTACACCTTC. Its protein product is CASSYFGQGGGYTF.

This clonotype has only a few counts. The chain carries TRBV10-3 and TRBJ1-2; TRBD1 aligns across 7 bases. Germline V gives CDR1 ENHRY, CDR2 SYGVKD. With 6 bases clipped from V and 2 bases from J, the junction kept 6 bases outside the gene matches. CDR3 size: 14 residues. CDR3 nucleotide sequence: TGTGCCATCAGGGTGACAGGGTCCAACTATGGCTACACCTTC. This sequence encodes CAIRVTGSNYGYTF.